These 9 T cell receptor beta chains originate from one sample sequenced in a study of T cell clonotyping in hematopoietic cell transplantation. Data came from immunoSEQ multiplex PCR; TCRdb stores just in-frame clones and leaves some out. The sample includes approximately 30,000 clones, 82% seen only once; the top ten take around 1.9%. Described time point: recipient sample about 28 days before transplant, after cytoreduction. This material consisted of peripheral blood mononuclear cells, taken before stem cell transplant. Receptors originate from a man between 35 and 55 years old with acute myeloid leukemia. Some clones in this sample may be carry-over from other donors' samples.

The chain employs TRBV29-1 and TRBJ1-1; unclear D gene. The CDR3 length is 12 residues. V shed 5 bases and J shed 1 base, with 8 bases lying between them. Per germline, CDR1 SQVTM and CDR2 ANQGSEA. The CDR3 sequence is CSVTLWNTEAFF. The DNA for the CDR3 is TGCAGCGTTACTCTGTGGAACACTGAAGCTTTCTTT.

This clone was recorded once. The gene calls are TRBV5-1 and TRBJ2-2; the D is unclear. The CDR3 loop spans 12 amino acids. The V and J ends lost 4 bases and 6 bases respectively, with 7 bases between them. Germline CDR1 SGHRS, CDR2 YFSETQ. The CDR3 nucleotides are TGCGCCAGCAGCCTCCAGCCCGGGGAGCTGTTTTTT. This codes for CASSLQPGELFF.

This chain uses TRBV19 with TRBJ2-4; D assignment may be TRBD1 or TRBD2 (5 bases each). The CDR3 is made up of 15 amino acids. Between the trimmed V and J ends, which lost 10 bases and 0 bases, there was a span of 16 bases. From germline, CDR1 is LNHDA and CDR2 SQIVND (reference sequence). For the CDR3, the DNA is TGTGCCACCTCCGAGGGGTCTCTAGCCAAAAACATTCAGTACTTC. It specifies CATSEGSLAKNIQYF.

This clone came up once. The chain links TRBV13 to TRBJ1-1, with D uncertain. The CDR3 runs to 15 residues. The V end lost 0 bases, the J end lost 1 base, and 9 bases lay between the germline ends. The germline gives CDR1 PRHDT, CDR2 FYEKMQ (reference sequence). The CDR3 region is CASSLGVSWNTEAFF. CDR3 coding DNA: TGTGCCAGCAGCTTAGGTGTTTCTTGGAACACTGAAGCTTTCTTT.

J is TRBJ2-5 and V is TRBV27, with a possible D match to TRBD1 (5 bases). Trimming removed 0 bases at V and 5 bases at J, with 7 bases between. Germline V gene data show CDR1 as MNHEY and CDR2 as SMNVEV (reference sequence). The CDR3 spans 13 residues. The CDR3 here is CASSLSGVETQYF. Written as DNA, the CDR3 is TGTGCCAGCAGTTTATCAGGGGTCGAGACCCAGTACTTC.

The sample holds one count of this clone. V and J are TRBV10-3 and TRBJ2-1, with 9 bases lining up with TRBD2. Germline V gives CDR1 ENHRY, CDR2 SYGVKD. V lost 10 bases to trimming and J lost 0 bases; unmatched junction nucleotides: 7. The CDR3 extends over 15 amino acids. CDR3 loop: CATRGAGGSYNEQFF. CDR3 DNA: TGTGCCACCCGGGGAGCGGGAGGCTCCTACAATGAGCAGTTCTTC.

This clone came up a few times. The chain links TRBV6-5 to TRBJ1-6; D unclear. This CDR3 region has 16 residues. The V end was cut by 2 bases, the J end by 6 bases, with 14 bases between. Per germline, CDR1 MNHEY and CDR2 SVGAGI. For the CDR3, the DNA is TGTGCCAGCAGTTACGGCAGCCGGCCGGGTAATTCACCCCTCCACTTT. Amino acid sequence: CASSYGSRPGNSPLHF.

This clone was detected once. The V and J genes are TRBV9 and TRBJ2-5; 7 bases are shared with TRBD1. CDR3 length: 16 residues. Germline assignment: CDR1 SGDLS and CDR2 YYNGEE. With 3 bases clipped from V and 5 bases from J, the junction kept 13 bases outside the gene matches. This CDR3 is CASSGNIKGARETQYF. CDR3 nucleotide sequence: TGTGCCAGCAGCGGCAATATTAAGGGGGCCCGGGAGACCCAGTACTTC.

The rearrangement joins TRBV5-4 to TRBJ2-3; D is ambiguous. The CDR3 is 15 amino acids. Looked up from germline, CDR1 is SGHNT and CDR2 is YYREEE (reference sequence). V was cut by 4 bases and J by 1 base, with 13 bases left in between. The CDR3 spells CASSPGPTRTDTQYF. CDR3 in DNA: TGTGCCAGCAGCCCGGGTCCAACTCGCACAGATACGCAGTATTTT.